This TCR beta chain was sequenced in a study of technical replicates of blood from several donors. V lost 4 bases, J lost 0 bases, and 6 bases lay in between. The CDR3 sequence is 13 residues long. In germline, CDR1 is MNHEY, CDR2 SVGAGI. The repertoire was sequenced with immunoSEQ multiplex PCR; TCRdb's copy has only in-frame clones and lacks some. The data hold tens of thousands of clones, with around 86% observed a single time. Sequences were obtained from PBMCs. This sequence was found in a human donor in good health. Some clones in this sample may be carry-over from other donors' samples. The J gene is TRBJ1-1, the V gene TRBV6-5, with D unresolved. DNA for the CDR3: TGTGCCAGCAGTTTCAAAATGAACACTGAAGCTTTCTTT. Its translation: CASSFKMNTEAFF.